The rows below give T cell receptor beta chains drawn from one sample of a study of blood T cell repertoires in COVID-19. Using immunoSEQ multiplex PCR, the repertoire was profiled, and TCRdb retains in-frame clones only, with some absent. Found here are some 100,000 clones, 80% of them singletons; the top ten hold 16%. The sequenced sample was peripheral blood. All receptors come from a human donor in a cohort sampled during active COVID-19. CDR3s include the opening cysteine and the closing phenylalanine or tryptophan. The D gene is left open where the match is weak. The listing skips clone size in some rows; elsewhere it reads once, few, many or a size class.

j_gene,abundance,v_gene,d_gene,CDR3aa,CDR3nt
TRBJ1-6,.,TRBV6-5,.,CASRQGNSPLHF,TGTGCCAGCAGGCAGGGTAATTCACCCCTCCACTTT
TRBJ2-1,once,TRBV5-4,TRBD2,CASSLGRRQRGQQEQFF,TGTGCCAGCAGCTTGGGGCGACGCCAGCGGGGCCAGCAGGAGCAGTTCTTC
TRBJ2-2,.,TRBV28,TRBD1,CASSLLQGAGELFF,TGTGCCAGCAGTTTGTTGCAGGGGGCCGGGGAGCTGTTTTTT
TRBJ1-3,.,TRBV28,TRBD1,CASSLEDRRANTIYF,TGTGCCAGCAGTTTAGAGGACAGGAGGGCAAACACCATATATTTT
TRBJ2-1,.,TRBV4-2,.,CASSQDDVGGPYNEQFF,TGTGCCAGCAGCCAAGATGACGTGGGTGGGCCCTACAATGAGCAGTTCTTC
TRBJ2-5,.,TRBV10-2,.,CASSEGSRGETQYF,TGCGCCAGCAGTGAAGGTAGCCGGGGGGAGACCCAGTACTTC
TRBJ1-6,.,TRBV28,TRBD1,CASSTLDRNDSPLHF,TGTGCCAGCAGTACCCTGGACAGGAACGATTCACCCCTCCACTTT
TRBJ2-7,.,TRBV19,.,CASSVTGGSYEQYF,TGTGCCAGTAGTGTCACAGGTGGAAGCTACGAGCAGTACTTC
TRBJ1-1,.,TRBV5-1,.,CASSLGSTVGFEAFF,TGCGCCAGCAGCTTAGGGAGTACGGTAGGCTTTGAAGCTTTCTTT
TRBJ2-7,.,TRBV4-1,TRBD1,CASSLQGGPYEQYF,TGCGCCAGCAGCCTACAGGGGGGCCCCTACGAGCAGTACTTC
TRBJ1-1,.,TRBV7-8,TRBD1,CASSKTQGTNTEAFF,TGTGCCAGCAGCAAAACACAGGGGACGAACACTGAAGCTTTCTTT
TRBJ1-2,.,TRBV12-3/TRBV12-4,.,CASRLTGSYGYTF,TGTGCCAGCAGGCTCACAGGATCTTATGGCTACACCTTC
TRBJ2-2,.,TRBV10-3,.,CAISGRLASYTGELFF,TGTGCCATCAGTGGCCGCCTAGCGAGCTACACCGGGGAGCTGTTTTTT
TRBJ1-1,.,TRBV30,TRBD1,CACGQGGGTEAFF,TGTGCCTGCGGACAGGGAGGGGGCACTGAAGCTTTCTTT
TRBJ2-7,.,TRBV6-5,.,CASSYSGPGYEQYF,TGTGCCAGCAGTTACTCCGGGCCGGGGTACGAGCAGTACTTC
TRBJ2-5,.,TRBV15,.,CATSRQGRYIETQYF,TGTGCCACCAGCAGACAGGGAAGGTATATAGAGACCCAGTACTTC
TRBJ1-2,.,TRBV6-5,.,CASRTQGLANYGYTF,TGTGCCAGCAGAACACAGGGCTTAGCTAACTATGGCTACACCTTC
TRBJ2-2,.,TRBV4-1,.,CASSQEGAGTNGELFF,TGCGCCAGCAGCCAAGAAGGGGCAGGAACAAACGGGGAGCTGTTTTTT
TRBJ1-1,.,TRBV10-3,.,CAISAQTINTEAFF,TGTGCCATCAGTGCACAGACTATTAACACTGAAGCTTTCTTT
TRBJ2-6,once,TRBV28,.,CASRPTRSGANVLTF,TGTGCCAGCAGACCTACCCGCTCTGGGGCCAACGTCCTGACTTTC
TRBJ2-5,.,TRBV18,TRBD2,CASSRRGGYQETQYF,TGTGCCAGCTCACGGCGCGGGGGGTACCAAGAGACCCAGTACTTC
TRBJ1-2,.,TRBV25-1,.,CASSAPLQGSYTF,TGTGCCAGCAGTGCCCCATTACAGGGAAGCTACACCTTC
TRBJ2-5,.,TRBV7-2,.,CASSLGQLAGSETQYF,TGTGCCAGCAGCTTAGGCCAACTAGCCGGGAGTGAGACCCAGTACTTC
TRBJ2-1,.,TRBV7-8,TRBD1,CASSPEQGGSEQFF,TGTGCCAGCAGTCCCGAACAGGGGGGCAGTGAGCAGTTCTTC
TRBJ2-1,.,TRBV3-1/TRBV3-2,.,CASRPMGLHNEQFF,TGTGCCAGCAGACCCATGGGACTCCACAATGAGCAGTTCTTC
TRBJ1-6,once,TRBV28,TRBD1,CASRGMGQVRSYNSPLHF,TGTGCCAGCAGGGGTATGGGACAGGTGCGATCCTATAATTCACCCCTCCACTTT
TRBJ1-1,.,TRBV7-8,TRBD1,CASSFGQGRNTEAFF,TGTGCCAGCAGCTTTGGACAGGGGAGAAACACTGAAGCTTTCTTT
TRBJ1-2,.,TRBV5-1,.,CASSQDSNYGYTF,TGCGCCAGCAGCCAGGACAGTAACTATGGCTACACCTTC
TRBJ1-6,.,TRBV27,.,CASSTTYNSPLHF,TGTGCCAGCAGCACCACTTATAATTCACCCCTCCACTTT
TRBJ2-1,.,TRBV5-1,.,CASSLANNEQFF,TGCGCCAGCAGCTTGGCAAACAATGAGCAGTTCTTC
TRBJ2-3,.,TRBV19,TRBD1,CASSRRRTGEVTDTQYF,TGTGCCAGTAGTAGGCGGCGGACAGGGGAGGTCACAGATACGCAGTATTTT
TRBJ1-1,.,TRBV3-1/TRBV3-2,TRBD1,CASSGQDLTEAFF,TGTGCCAGCAGCGGACAGGACCTCACTGAAGCTTTCTTT
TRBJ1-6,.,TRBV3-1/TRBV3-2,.,CASSLRTVGYNSPLHF,TGTGCCAGCAGCCTAAGGACAGTGGGCTATAATTCACCCCTCCACTTT
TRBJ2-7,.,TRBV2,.,CASSDVVGVGYEQYF,TGTGCCAGCAGTGATGTCGTAGGGGTTGGCTACGAGCAGTACTTC
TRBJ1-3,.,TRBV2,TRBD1,CASSEMGQGSGNTIYF,TGTGCCAGCAGTGAAATGGGACAGGGGTCTGGAAACACCATATATTTT